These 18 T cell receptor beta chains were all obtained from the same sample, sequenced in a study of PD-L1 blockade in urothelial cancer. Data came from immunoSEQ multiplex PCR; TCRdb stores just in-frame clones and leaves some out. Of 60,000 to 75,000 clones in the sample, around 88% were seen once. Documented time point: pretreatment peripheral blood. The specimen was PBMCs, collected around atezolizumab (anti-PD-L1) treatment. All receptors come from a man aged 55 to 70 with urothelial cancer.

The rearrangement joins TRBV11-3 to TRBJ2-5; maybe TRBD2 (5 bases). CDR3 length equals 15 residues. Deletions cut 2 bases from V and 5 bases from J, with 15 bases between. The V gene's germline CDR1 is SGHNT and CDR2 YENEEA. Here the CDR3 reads CASSLYLASRETQYF. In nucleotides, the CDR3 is TGTGCCAGCAGCTTATATTTGGCTAGCCGGGAGACCCAGTACTTC.

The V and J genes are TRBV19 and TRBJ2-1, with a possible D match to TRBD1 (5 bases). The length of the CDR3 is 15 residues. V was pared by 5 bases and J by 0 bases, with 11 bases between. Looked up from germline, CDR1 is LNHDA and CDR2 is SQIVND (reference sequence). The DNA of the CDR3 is TGTGCCAGTAGTGCAGGGCTCAGCTCCTACAATGAGCAGTTCTTC. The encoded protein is CASSAGLSSYNEQFF.

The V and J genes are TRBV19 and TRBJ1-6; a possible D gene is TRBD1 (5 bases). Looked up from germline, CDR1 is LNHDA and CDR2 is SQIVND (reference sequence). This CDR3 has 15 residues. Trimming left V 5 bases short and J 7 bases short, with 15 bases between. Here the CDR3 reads CASSLSGLENSPLHF. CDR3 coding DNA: TGTGCCAGTAGTCTATCGGGACTGGAAAATTCACCCCTCCACTTT.

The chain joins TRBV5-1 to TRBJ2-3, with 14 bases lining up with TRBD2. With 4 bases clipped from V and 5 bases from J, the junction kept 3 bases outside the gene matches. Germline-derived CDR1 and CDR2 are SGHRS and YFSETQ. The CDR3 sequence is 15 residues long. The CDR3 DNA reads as TGCGCCAGCAGCGAGGGACTAGCGGGGGAAGATACGCAGTATTTT. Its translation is CASSEGLAGEDTQYF.

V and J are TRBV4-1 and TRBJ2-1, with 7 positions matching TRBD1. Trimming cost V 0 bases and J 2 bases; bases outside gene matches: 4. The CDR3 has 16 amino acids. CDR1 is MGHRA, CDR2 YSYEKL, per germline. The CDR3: CASSQDGTATYNEQFF. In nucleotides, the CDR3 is TGCGCCAGCAGCCAAGACGGGACAGCCACCTACAATGAGCAGTTCTTC.

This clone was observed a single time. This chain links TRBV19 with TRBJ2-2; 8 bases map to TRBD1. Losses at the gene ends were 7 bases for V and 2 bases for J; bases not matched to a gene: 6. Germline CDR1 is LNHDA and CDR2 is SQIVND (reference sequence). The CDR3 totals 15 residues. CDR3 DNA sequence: TGTGCCAGTACCGGACAGGGAAGAAACACCGGGGAGCTGTTTTTT. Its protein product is CASTGQGRNTGELFF.

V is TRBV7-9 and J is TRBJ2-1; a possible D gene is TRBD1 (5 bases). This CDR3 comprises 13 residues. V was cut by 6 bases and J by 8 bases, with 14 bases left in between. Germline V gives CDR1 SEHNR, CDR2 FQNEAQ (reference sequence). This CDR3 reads CASRRDSQDEQFF. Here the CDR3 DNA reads TGTGCCAGCAGGCGAGACAGTCAGGATGAGCAGTTCTTC.

The CDR3 protein is CASSPRSSIHTGELFF. CDR3 DNA sequence: TGTGCCAGCAGTCCTCGTAGCAGTATACACACCGGGGAGCTGTTTTTT. This rearrangement joins TRBV28 to TRBJ2-2; D gene ambiguous. V dropped 5 bases and J dropped 3 bases, with 16 bases sitting between them. CDR1 is MDHEN, CDR2 SYDVKM, per germline. The length of the CDR3 is 16 residues.

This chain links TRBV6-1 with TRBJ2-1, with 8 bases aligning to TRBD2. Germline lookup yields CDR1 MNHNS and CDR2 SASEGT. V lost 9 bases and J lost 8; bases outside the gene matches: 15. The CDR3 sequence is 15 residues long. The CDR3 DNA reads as TGTGCCAGGGGGACTCTCAGCGGGGGTCTTCATGAGCAGTTCTTC. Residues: CARGTLSGGLHEQFF.

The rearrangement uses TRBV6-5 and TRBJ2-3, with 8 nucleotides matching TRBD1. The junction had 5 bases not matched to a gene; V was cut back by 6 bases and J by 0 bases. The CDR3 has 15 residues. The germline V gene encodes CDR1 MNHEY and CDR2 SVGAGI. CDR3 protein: CASRDRGISTDTQYF. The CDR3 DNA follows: TGTGCCAGCAGAGACAGGGGAATCAGCACAGATACGCAGTATTTT.

The CDR3: CASSQDRGAREQYF. The CDR3 region has the DNA TGTGCCAGCAGCCAAGATCGGGGGGCGCGGGAGCAGTACTTC. This chain connects TRBV14 to TRBJ2-7, with a tentative D call TRBD2 (7 bases). The CDR3 spans 14 residues. CDR1 is SGHDN, CDR2 FVKESK, per germline. Between the trimmed V and J ends, which lost 0 bases and 7 bases, there was a span of 13 bases.

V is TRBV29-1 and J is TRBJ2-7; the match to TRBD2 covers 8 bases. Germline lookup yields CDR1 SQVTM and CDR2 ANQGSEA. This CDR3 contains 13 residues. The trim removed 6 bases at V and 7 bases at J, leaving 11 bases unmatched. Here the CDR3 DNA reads TGCAGCGTAGCCCGGGAGGGCGTACTAGAGCAGTACTTC. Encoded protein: CSVAREGVLEQYF.

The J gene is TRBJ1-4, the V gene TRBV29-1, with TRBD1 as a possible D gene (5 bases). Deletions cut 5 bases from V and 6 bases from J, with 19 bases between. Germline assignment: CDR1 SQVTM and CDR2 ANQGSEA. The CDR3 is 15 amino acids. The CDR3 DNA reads TGCAGCGTTAGTGGGACGGAGGGGCACGATGAAAAACTGTTTTTT. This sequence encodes CSVSGTEGHDEKLFF.

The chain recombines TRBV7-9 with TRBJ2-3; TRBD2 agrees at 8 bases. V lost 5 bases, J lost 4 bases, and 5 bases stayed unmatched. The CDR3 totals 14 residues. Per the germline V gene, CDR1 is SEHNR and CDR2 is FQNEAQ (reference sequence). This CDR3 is CASSPGGLADTQYF. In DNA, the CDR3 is TGTGCCAGCAGCCCGGGGGGGCTCGCAGATACGCAGTATTTT.

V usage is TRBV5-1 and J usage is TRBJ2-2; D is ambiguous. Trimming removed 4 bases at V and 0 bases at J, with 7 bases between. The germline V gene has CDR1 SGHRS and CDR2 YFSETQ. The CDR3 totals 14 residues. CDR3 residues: CASSESSNTGELFF. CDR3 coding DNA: TGCGCCAGCAGCGAAAGCTCGAACACCGGGGAGCTGTTTTTT.

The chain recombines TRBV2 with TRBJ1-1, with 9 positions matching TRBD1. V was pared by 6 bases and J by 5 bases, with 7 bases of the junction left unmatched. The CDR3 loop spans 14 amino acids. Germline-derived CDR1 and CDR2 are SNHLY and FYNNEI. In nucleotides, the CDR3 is TGTGCCAGCAGCCTACAGGGGGCGAGGACTGAAGCTTTCTTT. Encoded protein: CASSLQGARTEAFF.

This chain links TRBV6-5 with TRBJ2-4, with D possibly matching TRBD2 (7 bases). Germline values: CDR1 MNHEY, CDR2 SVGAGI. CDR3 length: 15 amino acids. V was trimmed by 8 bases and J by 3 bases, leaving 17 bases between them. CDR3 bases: TGTGCCAGCCGCTCGGGGGGCTCGGGCAAAAACATTCAGTACTTC. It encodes CASRSGGSGKNIQYF.

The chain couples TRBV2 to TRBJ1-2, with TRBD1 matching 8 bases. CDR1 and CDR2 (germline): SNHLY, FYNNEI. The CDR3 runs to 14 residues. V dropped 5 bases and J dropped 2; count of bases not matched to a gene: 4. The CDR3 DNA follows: TGTGCCAGCAGTCTGACAGGGGTGAACTATGGCTACACCTTC. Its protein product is CASSLTGVNYGYTF.